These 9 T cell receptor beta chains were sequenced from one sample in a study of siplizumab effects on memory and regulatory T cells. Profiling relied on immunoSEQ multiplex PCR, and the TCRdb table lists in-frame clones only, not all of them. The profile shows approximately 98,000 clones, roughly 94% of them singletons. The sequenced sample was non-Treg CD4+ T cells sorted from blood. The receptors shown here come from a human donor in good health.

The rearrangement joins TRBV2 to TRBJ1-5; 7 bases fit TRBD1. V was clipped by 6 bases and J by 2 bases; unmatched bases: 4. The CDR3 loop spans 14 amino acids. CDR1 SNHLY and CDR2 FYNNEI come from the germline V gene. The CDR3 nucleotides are TGTGCCAGCAGGGACGACAGGGGCAATCAGCCCCAGCATTTT. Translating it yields CASRDDRGNQPQHF. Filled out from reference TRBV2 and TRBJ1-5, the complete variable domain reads EPEVTQTPSHQVTQMGQEVILRCVPISNHLYFYWYRQILGQKVEFLVSFYNNEISEKSEIFDDQFSVERPDGSNFTLKIRSTKLEDSAMYFCASRDDRGNQPQHFGDGTRLSIL.

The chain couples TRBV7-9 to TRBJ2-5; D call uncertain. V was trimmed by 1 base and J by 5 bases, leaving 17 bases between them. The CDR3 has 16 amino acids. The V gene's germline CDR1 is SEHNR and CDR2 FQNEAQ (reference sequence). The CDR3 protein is CASSLEELTVGETQYF. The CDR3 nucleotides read TGTGCCAGCAGCTTAGAGGAGCTCACGGTAGGGGAGACCCAGTACTTC.

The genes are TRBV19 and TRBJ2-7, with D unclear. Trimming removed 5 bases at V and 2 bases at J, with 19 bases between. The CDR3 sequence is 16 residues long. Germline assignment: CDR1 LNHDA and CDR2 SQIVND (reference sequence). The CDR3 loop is CASSPRTQGKPYEQYF. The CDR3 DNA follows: TGTGCCAGTAGTCCCCGAACGCAAGGGAAACCCTACGAGCAGTACTTC.

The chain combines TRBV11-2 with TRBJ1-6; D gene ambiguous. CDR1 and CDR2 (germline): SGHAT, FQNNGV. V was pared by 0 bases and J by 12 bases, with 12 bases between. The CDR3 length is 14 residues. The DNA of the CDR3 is TGTGCCAGCAGCTTAGAAGGTCTCACCAAACCCCTCCACTTT. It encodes CASSLEGLTKPLHF. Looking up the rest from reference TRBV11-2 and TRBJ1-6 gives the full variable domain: EAGVAQSPRYKIIEKRQSVAFWCNPISGHATLYWYQQILGQGPKLLIQFQNNGVVDDSQLPKDRFSAERLKGVDSTLKIQPAKLEDSAVYLCASSLEGLTKPLHFGNGTRLTVT.

CDR3 amino acids: CASILQGGNSPLHF. The CDR3 DNA reads as TGTGCCAGCATTCTGCAGGGTGGTAATTCACCCCTCCACTTT. The rearrangement uses TRBV2 and TRBJ1-6, with D possibly matching TRBD1 (5 bases). The CDR3 loop spans 14 amino acids. CDR1 is SNHLY and CDR2 is FYNNEI in the germline V gene. V lost 7 bases and J 6 bases, leaving 13 bases between the germline ends.

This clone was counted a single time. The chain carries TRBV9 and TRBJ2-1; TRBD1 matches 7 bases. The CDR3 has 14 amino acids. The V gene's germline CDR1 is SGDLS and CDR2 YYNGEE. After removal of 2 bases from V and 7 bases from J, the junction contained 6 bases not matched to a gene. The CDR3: CASSVGDSRNEQFF. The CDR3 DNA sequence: TGTGCCAGCAGCGTCGGGGACAGCAGGAATGAGCAGTTCTTC.

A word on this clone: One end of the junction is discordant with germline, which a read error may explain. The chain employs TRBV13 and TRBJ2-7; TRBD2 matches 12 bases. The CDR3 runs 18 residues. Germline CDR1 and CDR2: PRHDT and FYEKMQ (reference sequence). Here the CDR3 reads CANSSIHSRTSGTYEQYF. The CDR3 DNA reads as TGTGCCAACAGCTCCATACACAGCCGGACTAGCGGGACCTACGAGCAGTACTTC.

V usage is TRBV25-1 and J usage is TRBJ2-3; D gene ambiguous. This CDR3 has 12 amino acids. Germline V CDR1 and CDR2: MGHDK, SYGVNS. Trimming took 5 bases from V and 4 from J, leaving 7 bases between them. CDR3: CASSSVADTQYF. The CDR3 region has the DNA TGTGCCAGCAGTAGCGTCGCAGATACGCAGTATTTT.

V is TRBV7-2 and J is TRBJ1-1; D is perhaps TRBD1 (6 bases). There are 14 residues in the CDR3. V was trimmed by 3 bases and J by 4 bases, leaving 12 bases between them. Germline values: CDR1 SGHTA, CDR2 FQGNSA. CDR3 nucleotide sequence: TGTGCCAGCAGCTTCGACAGGCCTTCCACTGAAGCTTTCTTT. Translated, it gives CASSFDRPSTEAFF. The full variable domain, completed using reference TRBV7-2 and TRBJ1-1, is GAGVSQSPSNKVTEKGKDVELRCDPISGHTALYWYRQSLGQGLEFLIYFQGNSAPDKSGLPSDRFSAERTGGSVSTLTIQRTQQEDSAVYLCASSFDRPSTEAFFGQGTRLTVV.